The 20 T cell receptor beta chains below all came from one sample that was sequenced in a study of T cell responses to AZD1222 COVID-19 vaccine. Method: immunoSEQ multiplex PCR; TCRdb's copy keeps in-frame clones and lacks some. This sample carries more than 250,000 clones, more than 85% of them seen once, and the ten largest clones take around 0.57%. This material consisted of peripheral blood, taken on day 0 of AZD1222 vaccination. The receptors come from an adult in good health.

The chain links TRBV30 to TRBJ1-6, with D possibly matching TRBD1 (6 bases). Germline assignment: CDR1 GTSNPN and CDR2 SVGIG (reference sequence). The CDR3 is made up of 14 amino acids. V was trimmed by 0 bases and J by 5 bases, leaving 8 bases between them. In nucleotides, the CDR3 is TGTGCCTGGAGTGTAGGGGGGGATAATTCACCCCTCCACTTT. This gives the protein CAWSVGGDNSPLHF.

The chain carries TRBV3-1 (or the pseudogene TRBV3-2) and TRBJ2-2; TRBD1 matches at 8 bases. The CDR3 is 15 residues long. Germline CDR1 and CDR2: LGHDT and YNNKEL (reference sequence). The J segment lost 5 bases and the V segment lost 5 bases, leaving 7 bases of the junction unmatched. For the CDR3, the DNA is TGTGCCAGCAGCACCGGGACAGGACGGACCGGGGAGCTGTTTTTT. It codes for CASSTGTGRTGELFF.

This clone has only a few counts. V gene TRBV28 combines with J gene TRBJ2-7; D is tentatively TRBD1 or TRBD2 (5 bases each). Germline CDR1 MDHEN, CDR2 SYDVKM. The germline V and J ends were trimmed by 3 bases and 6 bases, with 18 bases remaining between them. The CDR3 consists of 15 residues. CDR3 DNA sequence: TGTGCCAGCAGTTTCGGGGACCCTAAACTACGCGAGCAGTACTTC. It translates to CASSFGDPKLREQYF.

The DNA of the CDR3 is TGTGCCAGCAGTTTATTGATTCAGGGGGGGGATGGCTACACCTTC. The encoded protein is CASSLLIQGGDGYTF. This chain connects TRBV28 to TRBJ1-2; 7 positions match TRBD1. The CDR3 covers 15 residues. Per germline, CDR1 MDHEN and CDR2 SYDVKM. Trimming removed 1 base from V and 6 bases from J; junction bases left unmatched: 8.

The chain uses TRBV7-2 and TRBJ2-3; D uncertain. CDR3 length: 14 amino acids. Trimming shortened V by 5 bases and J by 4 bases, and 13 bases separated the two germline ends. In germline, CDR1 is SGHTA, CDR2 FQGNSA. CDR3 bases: TGTGCCAGCAGCCTTCGACCCACCGCAGATACGCAGTATTTT. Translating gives CASSLRPTADTQYF.

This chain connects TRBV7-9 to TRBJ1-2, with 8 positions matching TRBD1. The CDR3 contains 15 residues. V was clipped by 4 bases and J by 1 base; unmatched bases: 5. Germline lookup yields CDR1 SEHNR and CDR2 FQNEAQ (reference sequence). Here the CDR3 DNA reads TGTGCCAGCAGCTCGGGACAGGTTTTTAACTATGGCTACACCTTC. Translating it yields CASSSGQVFNYGYTF.

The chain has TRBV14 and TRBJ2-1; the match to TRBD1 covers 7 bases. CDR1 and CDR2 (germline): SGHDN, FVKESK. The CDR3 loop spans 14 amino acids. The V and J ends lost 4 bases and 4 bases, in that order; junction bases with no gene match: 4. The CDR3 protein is CASSRRDSYNEQFF. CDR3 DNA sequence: TGTGCCAGCAGCCGCCGGGACAGTTACAATGAGCAGTTCTTC.

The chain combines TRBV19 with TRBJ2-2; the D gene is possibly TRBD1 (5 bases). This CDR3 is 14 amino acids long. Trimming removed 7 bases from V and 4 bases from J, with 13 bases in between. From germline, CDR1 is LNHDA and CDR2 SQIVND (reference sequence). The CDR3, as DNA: TGTGCCAGTAATCAGGGCCCCAGCACCGGGGAGCTGTTTTTT. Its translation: CASNQGPSTGELFF.

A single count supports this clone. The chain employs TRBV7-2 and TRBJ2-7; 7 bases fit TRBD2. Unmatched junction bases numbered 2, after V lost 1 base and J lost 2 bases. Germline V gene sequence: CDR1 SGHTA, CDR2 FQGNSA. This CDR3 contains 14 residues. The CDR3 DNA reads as TGTGCCAGCAGCTTAGATGGGGGGGCCTACGAGCAGTACTTC. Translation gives CASSLDGGAYEQYF.

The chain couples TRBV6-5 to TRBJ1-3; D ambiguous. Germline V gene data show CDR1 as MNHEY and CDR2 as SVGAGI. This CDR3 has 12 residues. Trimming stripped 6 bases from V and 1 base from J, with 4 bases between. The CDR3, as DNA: TGTGCCAGCAGAGATTCTGGAAACACCATATATTTT. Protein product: CASRDSGNTIYF.

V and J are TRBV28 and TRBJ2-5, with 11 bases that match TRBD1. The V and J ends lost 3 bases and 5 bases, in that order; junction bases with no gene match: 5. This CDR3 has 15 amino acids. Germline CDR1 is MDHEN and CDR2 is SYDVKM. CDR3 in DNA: TGTGCCAGCAGTTTGGACAGGGGGCGGTGGGAGACCCAGTACTTC. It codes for CASSLDRGRWETQYF.

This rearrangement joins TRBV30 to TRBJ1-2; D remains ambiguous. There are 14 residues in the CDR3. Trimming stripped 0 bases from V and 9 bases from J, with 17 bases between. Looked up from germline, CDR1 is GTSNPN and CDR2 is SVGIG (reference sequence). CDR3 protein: CAWSVGLGNPSYTF. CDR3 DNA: TGTGCCTGGAGTGTAGGCCTCGGTAATCCAAGCTACACCTTC.

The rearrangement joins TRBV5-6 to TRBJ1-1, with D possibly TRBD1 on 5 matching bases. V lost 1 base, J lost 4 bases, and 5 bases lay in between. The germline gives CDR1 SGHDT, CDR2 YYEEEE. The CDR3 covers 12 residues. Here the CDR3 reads CASSLQGTEAFF. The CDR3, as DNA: TGTGCCAGCAGCTTGCAGGGCACTGAAGCTTTCTTT.

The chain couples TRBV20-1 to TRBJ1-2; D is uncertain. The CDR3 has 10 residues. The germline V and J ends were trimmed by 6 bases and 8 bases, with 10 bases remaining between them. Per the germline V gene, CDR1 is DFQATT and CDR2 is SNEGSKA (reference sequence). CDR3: CSASAGGYTF. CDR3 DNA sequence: TGCAGTGCCAGCGCAGGAGGCTACACCTTC.

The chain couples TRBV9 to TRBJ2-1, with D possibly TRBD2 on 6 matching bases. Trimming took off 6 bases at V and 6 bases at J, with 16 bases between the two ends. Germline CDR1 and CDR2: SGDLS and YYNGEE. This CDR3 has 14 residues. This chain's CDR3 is CASNPTSFSNEQFF. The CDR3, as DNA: TGTGCCAGCAATCCTACTAGCTTCTCCAATGAGCAGTTCTTC.

Here the CDR3 DNA reads TGCAGCGCTAAAGAGGGGGGGAACACTGAAGCTTTCTTT. Translating it yields CSAKEGGNTEAFF. This chain connects TRBV29-1 to TRBJ1-1; D possibly corresponds to TRBD1 (6 bases). From germline, CDR1 is SQVTM and CDR2 ANQGSEA. The CDR3 contains 13 residues. V lost 7 bases and J 1 base, leaving 13 bases between the germline ends.

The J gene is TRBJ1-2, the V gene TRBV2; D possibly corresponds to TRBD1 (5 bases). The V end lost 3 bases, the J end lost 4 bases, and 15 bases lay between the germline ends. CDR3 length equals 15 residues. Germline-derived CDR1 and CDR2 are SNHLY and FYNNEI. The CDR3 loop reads CASSDHLGVAYGYTF. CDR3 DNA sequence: TGTGCCAGCAGTGACCACTTGGGGGTGGCCTATGGCTACACCTTC.

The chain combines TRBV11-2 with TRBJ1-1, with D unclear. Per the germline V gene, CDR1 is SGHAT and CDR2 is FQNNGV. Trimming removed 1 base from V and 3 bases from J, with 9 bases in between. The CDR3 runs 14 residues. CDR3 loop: CASSLGTGHTEAFF. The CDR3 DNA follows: TGTGCCAGCAGCTTAGGAACCGGACACACTGAAGCTTTCTTT.

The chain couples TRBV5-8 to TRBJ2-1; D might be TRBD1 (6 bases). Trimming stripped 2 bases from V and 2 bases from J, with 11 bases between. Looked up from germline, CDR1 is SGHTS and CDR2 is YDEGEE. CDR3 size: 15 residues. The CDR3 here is CASSFFTGTYNEQFF. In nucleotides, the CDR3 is TGTGCCAGCAGCTTCTTCACAGGGACCTACAATGAGCAGTTCTTC.

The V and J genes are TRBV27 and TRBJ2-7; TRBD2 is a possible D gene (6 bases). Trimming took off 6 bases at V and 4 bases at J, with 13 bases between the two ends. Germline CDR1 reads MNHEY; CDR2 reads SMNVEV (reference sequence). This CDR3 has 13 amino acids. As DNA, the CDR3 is TGTGCCAGCAGCTGGTTGCGGGGATACGAGCAGTACTTC. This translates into CASSWLRGYEQYF.